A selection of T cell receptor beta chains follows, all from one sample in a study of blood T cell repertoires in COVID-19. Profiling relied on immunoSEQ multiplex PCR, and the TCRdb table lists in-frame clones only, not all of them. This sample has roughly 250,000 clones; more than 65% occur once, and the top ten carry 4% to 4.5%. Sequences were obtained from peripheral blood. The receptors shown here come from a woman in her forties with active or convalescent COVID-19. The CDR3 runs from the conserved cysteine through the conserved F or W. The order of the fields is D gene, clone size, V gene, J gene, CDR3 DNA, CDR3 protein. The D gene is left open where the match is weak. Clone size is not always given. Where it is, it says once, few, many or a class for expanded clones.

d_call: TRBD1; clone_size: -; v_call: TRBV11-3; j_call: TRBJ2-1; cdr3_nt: TGTGCCAGCAGCAACTCGATTCACAGGGGGCTAAGGGACAATGAGCAGTTCTTC; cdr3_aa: CASSNSIHRGLRDNEQFF
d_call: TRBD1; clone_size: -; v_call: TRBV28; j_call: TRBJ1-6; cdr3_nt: TGTGCCAGCAGTCCCGGGACAGCTTATTCACCCCTCCACTTT; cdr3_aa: CASSPGTAYSPLHF
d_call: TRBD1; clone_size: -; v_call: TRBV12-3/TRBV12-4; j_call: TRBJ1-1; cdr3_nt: TGTGCCAGTGGACAGGGGGTGACTGAAGCTTTCTTT; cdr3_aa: CASGQGVTEAFF
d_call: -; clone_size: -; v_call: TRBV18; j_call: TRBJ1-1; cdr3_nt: TGTGCCAGCTCACTTAGCGCAGAGAACACTGAAGCTTTCTTT; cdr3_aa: CASSLSAENTEAFF
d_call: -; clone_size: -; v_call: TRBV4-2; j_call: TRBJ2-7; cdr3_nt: TGTGCCAGCAGCCAAGATTTCGCTAGCCCATCCTACGAGCAGTACTTC; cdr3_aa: CASSQDFASPSYEQYF
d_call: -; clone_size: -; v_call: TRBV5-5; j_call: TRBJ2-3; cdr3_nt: TGTGCCAGCAGCTTGGACATACGCACAGATACGCAGTATTTT; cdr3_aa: CASSLDIRTDTQYF
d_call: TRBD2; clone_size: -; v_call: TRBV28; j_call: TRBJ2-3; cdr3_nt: TGTGCCAGCAGTCCCCGGACTAGCGGGTTTACAGATACGCAGTATTTT; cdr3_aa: CASSPRTSGFTDTQYF
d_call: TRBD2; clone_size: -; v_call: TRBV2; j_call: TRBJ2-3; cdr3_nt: TGTGCCAGCAGCCCAGCGGGGGGGCCGGGGACCACAGATACGCAGTATTTT; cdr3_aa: CASSPAGGPGTTDTQYF
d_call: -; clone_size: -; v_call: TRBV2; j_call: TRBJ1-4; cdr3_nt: TGTGCCAGCATGATACGGAGAAATGAAAAACTGTTTTTT; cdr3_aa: CASMIRRNEKLFF
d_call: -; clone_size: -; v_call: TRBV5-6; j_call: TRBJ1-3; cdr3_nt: TGTGCCAGCAGCCGCACAGGGTTCGCTGGAAACACCATATATTTT; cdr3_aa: CASSRTGFAGNTIYF
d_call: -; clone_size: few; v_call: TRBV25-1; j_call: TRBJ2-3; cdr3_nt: TGTGCCAGCAGTGATCTCACAGATACGCAGTATTTT; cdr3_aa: CASSDLTDTQYF
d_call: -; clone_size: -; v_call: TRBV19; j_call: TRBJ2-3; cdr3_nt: TGTGCCAGTAGTACCCTCCCAACGGGGGAAACAGATACGCAGTATTTT; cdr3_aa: CASSTLPTGETDTQYF
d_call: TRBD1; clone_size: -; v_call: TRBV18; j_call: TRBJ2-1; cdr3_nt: TGTGCCAGCGCGGCCTCTTGGACAGGGGAATACAATGAGCAGTTCTTC; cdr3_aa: CASAASWTGEYNEQFF
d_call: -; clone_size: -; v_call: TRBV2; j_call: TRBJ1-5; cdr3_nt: TGTGCCAGCACTACGGCGGGGATTAATCAGCCCCAGCATTTT; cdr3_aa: CASTTAGINQPQHF
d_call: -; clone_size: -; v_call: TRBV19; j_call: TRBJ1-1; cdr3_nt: TGTGCCAGTAGCTCTCAGGGTTTTGGAACTGAAGCTTTCTTT; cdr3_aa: CASSSQGFGTEAFF
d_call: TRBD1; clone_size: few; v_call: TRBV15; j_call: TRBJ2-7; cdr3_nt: TGTGCCACCAGCAGAGACAGGGGGCGCGAGCAGTACTTC; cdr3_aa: CATSRDRGREQYF
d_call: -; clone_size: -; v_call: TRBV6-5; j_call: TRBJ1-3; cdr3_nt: TGTGCCAGCAGTCCACTCGGGAGGTCTGGAAACACCATATATTTT; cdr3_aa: CASSPLGRSGNTIYF
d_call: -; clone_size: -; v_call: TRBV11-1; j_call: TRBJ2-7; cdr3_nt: TGTGCCAGCAGCTCGTTACAGGGTTCCTACGAGCAGTACTTC; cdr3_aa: CASSSLQGSYEQYF
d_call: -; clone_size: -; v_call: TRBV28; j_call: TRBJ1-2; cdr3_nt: TGTGCCAGCAGTTCGGGGGGAGTTCTTGGCTACACCTTC; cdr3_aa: CASSSGGVLGYTF
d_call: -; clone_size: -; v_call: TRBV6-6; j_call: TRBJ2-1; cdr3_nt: TGTGCCAGCAGTTACCGTCATAGCGAGCGGGTAGGGCAGTTCTTC; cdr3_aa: CASSYRHSERVGQFF
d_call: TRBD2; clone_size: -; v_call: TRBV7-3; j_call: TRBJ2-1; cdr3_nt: TGTGCCAGCAGCCAGACTAGCGGGGGGGCCCTGGATGAGCAGTTCTTC; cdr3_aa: CASSQTSGGALDEQFF
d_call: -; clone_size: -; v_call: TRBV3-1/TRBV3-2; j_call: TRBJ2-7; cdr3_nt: TGTGCCAGCAGCCAAGGGGGGGGCCCCTACGAGCAGTACTTC; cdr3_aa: CASSQGGGPYEQYF
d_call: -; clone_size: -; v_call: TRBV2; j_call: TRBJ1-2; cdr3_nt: TGTGCCAGCAGTGGGACGGGGAACTATGGCTACACCTTC; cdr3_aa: CASSGTGNYGYTF
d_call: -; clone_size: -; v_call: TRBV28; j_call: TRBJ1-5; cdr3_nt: TGTGCCAGCAGTTGGCGGAGACTCAATCAGCCCCAGCATTTT; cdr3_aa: CASSWRRLNQPQHF
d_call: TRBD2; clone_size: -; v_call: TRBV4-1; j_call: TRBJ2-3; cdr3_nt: TGCGCCCCCAGCCAACTCGGACTAGCGGGGACTGGCGGCGGGGATACGCAGTATTTT; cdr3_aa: CAPSQLGLAGTGGGDTQYF
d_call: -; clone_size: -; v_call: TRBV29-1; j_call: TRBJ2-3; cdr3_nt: TGCAGCGTTGAAAGGGGGGGAGATACGCAGTATTTT; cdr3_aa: CSVERGGDTQYF
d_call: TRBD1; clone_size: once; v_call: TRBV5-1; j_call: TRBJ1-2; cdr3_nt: TGCGCCCGCAGCGGGGACAGGGGGGGCTATGGCTACACCTTC; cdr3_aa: CARSGDRGGYGYTF
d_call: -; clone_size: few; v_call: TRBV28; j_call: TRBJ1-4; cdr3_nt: TGTGCCGCCGGTGAGGCGACTAATGAAAAACTGTTTTTT; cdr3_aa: CAAGEATNEKLFF
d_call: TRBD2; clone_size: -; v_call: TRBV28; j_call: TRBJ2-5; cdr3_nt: TGTGCCAGCAGAGGAAGCGGGGGGGCCGCGAAGACCCAGTACTTC; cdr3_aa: CASRGSGGAAKTQYF
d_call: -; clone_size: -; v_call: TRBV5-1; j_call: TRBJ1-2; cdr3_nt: TGCGCCAGCAGCTTTGACACTAACTATGGCTACACCTTC; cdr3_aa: CASSFDTNYGYTF
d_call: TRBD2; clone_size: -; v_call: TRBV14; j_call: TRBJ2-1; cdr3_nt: TGTGCCAGCAGCCAAGGCGGGGGGTATGAGCAGTTCTTC; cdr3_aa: CASSQGGGYEQFF
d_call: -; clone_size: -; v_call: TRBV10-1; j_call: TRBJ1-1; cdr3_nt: TGCGCCGGCAGGGTACCTCTTAGGAACACTGAAGCTTTCTTT; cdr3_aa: CAGRVPLRNTEAFF
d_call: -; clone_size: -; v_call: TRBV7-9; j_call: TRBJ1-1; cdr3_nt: TGTGCCAGCAGCTTAGCGGAGGGGATGAGGAACGGGAACACTGAAGCTTTCTTT; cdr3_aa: CASSLAEGMRNGNTEAFF
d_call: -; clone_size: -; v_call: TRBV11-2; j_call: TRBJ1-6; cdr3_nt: TGTGCCAGCAGCTTATTAGGGAGAGATAATTCACCCCTCCACTTT; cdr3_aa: CASSLLGRDNSPLHF
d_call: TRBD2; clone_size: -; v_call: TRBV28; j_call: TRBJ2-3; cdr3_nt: TGTGCCAGCAATCCGGGACTAGCCCCCAATACGCAGTATTTT; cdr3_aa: CASNPGLAPNTQYF
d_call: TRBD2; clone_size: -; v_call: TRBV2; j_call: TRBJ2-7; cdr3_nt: TGTGCCAGCAGTCGGATAGCGGGGCGAAGCTACGAGCAGTACTTC; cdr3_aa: CASSRIAGRSYEQYF
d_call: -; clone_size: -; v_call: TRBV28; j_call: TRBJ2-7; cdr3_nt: TGTGCCAGCAGTGATTTCGGGTACGAGCAGTACTTC; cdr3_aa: CASSDFGYEQYF
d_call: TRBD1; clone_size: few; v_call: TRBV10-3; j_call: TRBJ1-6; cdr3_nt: TGTGCCATGGGGGACAGGGGGGATGATTCACCCCTCCACTTT; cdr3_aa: CAMGDRGDDSPLHF
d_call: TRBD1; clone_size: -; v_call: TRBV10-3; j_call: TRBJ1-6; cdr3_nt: TGTGCCATCACCGAAACAGGGGTGGGGTCACCCCTCCACTTT; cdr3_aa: CAITETGVGSPLHF
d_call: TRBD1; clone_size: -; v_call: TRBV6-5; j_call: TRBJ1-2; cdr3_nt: TGTGCCAGCAGTCTCGGACAGGGGGGGTTCGGTGGCTACACCTTC; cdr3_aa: CASSLGQGGFGGYTF
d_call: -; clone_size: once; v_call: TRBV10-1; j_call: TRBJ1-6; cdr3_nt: TGCGCCAGCAGTGAGACAGGGCGTTCACCCCTCCACTTT; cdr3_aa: CASSETGRSPLHF
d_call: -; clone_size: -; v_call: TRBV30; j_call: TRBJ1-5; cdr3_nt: TGTGCCTGGAGTGCGGGGGGGGCAGGGGACGGCAGGGCCCAGCATTTT; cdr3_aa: CAWSAGGAGDGRAQHF
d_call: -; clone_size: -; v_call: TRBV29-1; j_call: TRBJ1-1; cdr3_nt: TGCAGCGTTTATAAGAACACTGAAGCTTTCTTT; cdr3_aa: CSVYKNTEAFF
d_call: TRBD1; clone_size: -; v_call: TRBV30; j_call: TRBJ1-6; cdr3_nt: TGTGCCTGGACTTTGGGACAGGGTAATTCACCCCTCCACTTT; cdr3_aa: CAWTLGQGNSPLHF
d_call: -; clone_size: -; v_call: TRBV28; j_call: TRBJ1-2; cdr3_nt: TGTGCCAGCAGACAAACGACAGGAGATGGCTACACCTTC; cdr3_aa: CASRQTTGDGYTF
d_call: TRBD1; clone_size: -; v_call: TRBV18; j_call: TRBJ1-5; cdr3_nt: TGTGCCAGCTCAGCAGGGGGCTCAGGTCAGCCCCAGCATTTT; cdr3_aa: CASSAGGSGQPQHF
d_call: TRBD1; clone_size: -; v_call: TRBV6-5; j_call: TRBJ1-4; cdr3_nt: TGTGCCAGCAGTTCCAACAGGGGGGCCCTTGCTGAAAAACTGTTTTTT; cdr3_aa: CASSSNRGALAEKLFF
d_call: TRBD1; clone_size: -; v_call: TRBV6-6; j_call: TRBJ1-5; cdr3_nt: TGTGCCAGCAGTCAGGGTCCGACAGGGCGCAATCAGCCCCAGCATTTT; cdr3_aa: CASSQGPTGRNQPQHF
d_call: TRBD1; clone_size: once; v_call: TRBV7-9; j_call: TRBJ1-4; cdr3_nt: TGTGCCAGCAGCTCGCTCAGGGGGTTCGGTGAAAAACTGTTTTTT; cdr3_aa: CASSSLRGFGEKLFF
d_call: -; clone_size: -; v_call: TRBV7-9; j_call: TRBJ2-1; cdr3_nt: TGTGCCAGCAGCTTAGGGGTGACAACGCCTGAGCAGTTCTTC; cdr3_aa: CASSLGVTTPEQFF
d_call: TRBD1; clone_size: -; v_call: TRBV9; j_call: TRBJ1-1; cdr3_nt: TGTGCCAGCAGCCCTCGACAGGGAGTAGGCACTGAAGCTTTCTTT; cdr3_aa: CASSPRQGVGTEAFF
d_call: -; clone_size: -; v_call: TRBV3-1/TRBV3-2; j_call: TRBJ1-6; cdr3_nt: TGTGCCAGCAGCCTCCGAGATTCACCCCTCCACTTT; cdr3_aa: CASSLRDSPLHF
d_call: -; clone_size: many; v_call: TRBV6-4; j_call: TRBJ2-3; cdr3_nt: TGTGCCAGCAGTGAGCAGGGTGGTGGCACAGATACGCAGTATTTT; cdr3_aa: CASSEQGGGTDTQYF
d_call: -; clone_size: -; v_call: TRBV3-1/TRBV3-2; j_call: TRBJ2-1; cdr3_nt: TGTGCCAGCAGCCAAGATCTGGCTAGTCACGCTGAGCAGTTCTTC; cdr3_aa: CASSQDLASHAEQFF